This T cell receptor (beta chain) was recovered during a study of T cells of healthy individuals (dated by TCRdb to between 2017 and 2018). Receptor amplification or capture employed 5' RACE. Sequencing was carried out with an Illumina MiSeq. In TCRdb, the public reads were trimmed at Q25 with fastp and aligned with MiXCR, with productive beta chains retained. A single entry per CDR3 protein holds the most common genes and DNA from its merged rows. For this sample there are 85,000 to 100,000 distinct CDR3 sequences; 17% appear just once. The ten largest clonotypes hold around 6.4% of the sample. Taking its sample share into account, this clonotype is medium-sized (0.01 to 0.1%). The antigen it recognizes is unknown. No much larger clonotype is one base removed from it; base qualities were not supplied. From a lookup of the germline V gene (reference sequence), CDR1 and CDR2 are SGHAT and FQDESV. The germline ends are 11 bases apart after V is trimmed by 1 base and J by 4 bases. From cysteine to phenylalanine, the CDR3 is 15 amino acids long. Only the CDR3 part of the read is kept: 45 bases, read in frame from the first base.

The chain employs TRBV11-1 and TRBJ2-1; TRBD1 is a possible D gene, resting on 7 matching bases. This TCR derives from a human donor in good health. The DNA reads TGTGCCAGCAGCTTAGGCAGGGGGGATTACAATGAGCAGTTCTTC. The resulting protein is CASSLGRGDYNEQFF.